This TCR beta chain was found in a study of blood T cell repertoires in COVID-19. This CDR3 spans 11 amino acids. Germline lookup yields CDR1 DFQATT and CDR2 SNEGSKA (reference sequence). V lost 6 bases, J lost 7 bases, and 12 bases lay in between. This table comes from immunoSEQ multiplex PCR, and its TCRdb copy is limited to in-frame clones, with some not included. The sample carries 220,000 or so clones, more than 75% recorded once. The chain uses TRBV20-1 and TRBJ1-2, with D possibly being TRBD1 (5 bases). The receptor's source is a woman aged 80 or over with COVID-19, enrolled during active disease. Sample: peripheral blood. The DNA of the CDR3 is TGCAGTGCGAAAGTAGGGGTTGGCTACACCTTC. It yields the protein CSAKVGVGYTF.